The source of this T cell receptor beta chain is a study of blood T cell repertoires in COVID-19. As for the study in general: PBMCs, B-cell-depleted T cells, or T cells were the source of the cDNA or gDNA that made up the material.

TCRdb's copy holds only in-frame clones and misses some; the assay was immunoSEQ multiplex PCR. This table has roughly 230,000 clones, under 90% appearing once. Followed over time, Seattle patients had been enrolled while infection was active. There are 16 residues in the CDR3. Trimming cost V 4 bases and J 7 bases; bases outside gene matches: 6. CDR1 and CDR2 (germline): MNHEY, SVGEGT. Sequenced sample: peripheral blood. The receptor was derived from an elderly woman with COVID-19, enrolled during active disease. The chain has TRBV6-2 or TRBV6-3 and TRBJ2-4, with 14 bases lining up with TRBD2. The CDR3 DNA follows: TGTGCCAGCAGTTCGGGACTAGCGGGGGCTGGGAACATTCAGTACTTC. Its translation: CASSSGLAGAGNIQYF.